The rows below give T cell receptor beta chains drawn from one sample of a study of blood T cell repertoires in COVID-19. Sequenced by immunoSEQ multiplex PCR; TCRdb stores in-frame clones only, minus some. The sample yields 95,000 to 150,000 clones, under 80% seen once. Material: peripheral blood. These receptors all come from a man aged 70-80 years with acute or convalescent COVID-19. Each CDR3 is given with its conserved first and last residue. Each record gives: clone size, CDR3 length, V gene, D gene, J gene, CDR3 DNA, CDR3 protein. D genes are given only for firm matches. A row's size may be missing; if present it is once, few, many or a size class.

>few|17|TRBV4-2|TRBD1|TRBJ1-3
TGTGCCAGCAGCCAAGCTGACAGGGGGAGATCTGGAAACACCATATATTTT
CASSQADRGRSGNTIYF
>few|12|TRBV7-2|.|TRBJ1-2
TGTGCCAGCAGCCACAGTTCCTATGGCTACACCTTC
CASSHSSYGYTF
>.|16|TRBV9|.|TRBJ1-6
TGTGCCAGCAGCGTAGGGGGAGGGGCGTCACATTCACCCCTCCACTTT
CASSVGGGASHSPLHF
>.|16|TRBV11-3|TRBD1|TRBJ1-1
TGTGCCAGCAGCCCAGGACAGGGGGCATTGTACACTGAAGCTTTCTTT
CASSPGQGALYTEAFF
>.|15|TRBV18|TRBD1|TRBJ1-6
TGTGCCAGCTCACGTGACAGGGGGCCTAATTCACCCCTCCACTTT
CASSRDRGPNSPLHF
>.|16|TRBV7-2|TRBD2|TRBJ2-3
TGTGCCAGCAGCCCCCCCGGACTAGCGGGAACAGATACGCAGTATTTT
CASSPPGLAGTDTQYF
>.|17|TRBV5-1|TRBD1|TRBJ2-7
TGCGCCAGCAGCTTGGCCAGTAGGGACAGGCGGGTAAGGGAGCAGTACTTC
CASSLASRDRRVREQYF
>.|13|TRBV19|.|TRBJ2-2
TGTGCCAGTAGGATTGGGCGCACCGGGGAGCTGTTTTTT
CASRIGRTGELFF
>.|15|TRBV5-1|TRBD1|TRBJ1-3
TGCGCCAGCAGCTTCGGACAGGGGTCTGGAAACACCATATATTTT
CASSFGQGSGNTIYF
>.|13|TRBV30|TRBD2|TRBJ2-2
TGTGCCTGTAGACTAGCCAGCACCGGGGAGCTGTTTTTT
CACRLASTGELFF
>.|15|TRBV19|TRBD1|TRBJ2-1
TGTGCCAGTAGCCCCTCCGGGACAGGCCTAAATGAGCAGTTCTTC
CASSPSGTGLNEQFF
>.|13|TRBV29-1|TRBD1|TRBJ1-1
TGCAGCGTACGACAGGGGCGGGGCACTGAAGCTTTCTTT
CSVRQGRGTEAFF
>.|14|TRBV11-3|.|TRBJ2-7
TGTGCCAGCAGCTTAGGACGCCTGAGGGCCGAGCAGTACTTC
CASSLGRLRAEQYF
>.|16|TRBV7-2|.|TRBJ1-2
TGTGCCAGCAGCCCCGTGAGGCAGGCGGGGAACTATGGCTACACCTTC
CASSPVRQAGNYGYTF
>.|17|TRBV6-2/TRBV6-3|TRBD2|TRBJ2-1
TGTGCCAGCAGTTACTCGTTCGGGACTAGCTCCTACAATGAGCAGTTCTTC
CASSYSFGTSSYNEQFF
>.|13|TRBV4-3|TRBD2|TRBJ2-1
TGCGCCAGCAGCCCAGCACCGGGACTAGCGGGCCTCTTC
CASSPAPGLAGLF
>once|13|TRBV5-1|.|TRBJ1-6
TGCGCCAGCAGCTTGGACAGGAATTCACCCCTCCACTTT
CASSLDRNSPLHF
>.|16|TRBV5-4|TRBD1|TRBJ2-3
TGTGCCAGCAGCTTGCCGGGGACAGGGGGCAGAGATACGCAGTATTTT
CASSLPGTGGRDTQYF
>.|17|TRBV14|.|TRBJ2-2
TGTGCCAGCAGCCCGAACGGGGCGGGGCCCCGGGACGGGGAGCTGTTTTTT
CASSPNGAGPRDGELFF
>.|13|TRBV6-5|.|TRBJ1-4
TGTGCCACCAGACAGCAAGTACAGGGACGACTGTTTTTT
CATRQQVQGRLFF
>.|14|TRBV2|.|TRBJ2-2
TGTGCCACCAGAGGCCTAGGGAACACCGGGGAGCTGTTTTTT
CATRGLGNTGELFF
>.|14|TRBV2|.|TRBJ2-2
TGTGCCAGCAGTGAAGCGTTTCGGACCGGGGAGCTGTTTTTT
CASSEAFRTGELFF
>once|16|TRBV5-4|TRBD2|TRBJ2-1
TGTGCCAGCAGCTTGGAACTAGCGGCCGTATACAATGAGCAGTTCTTC
CASSLELAAVYNEQFF
>.|14|TRBV7-8|.|TRBJ1-2
TGTGCCAGCAGCTTTAGAGGCGAGCGCTATGGCTACACCTTC
CASSFRGERYGYTF
>.|13|TRBV4-2|TRBD1|TRBJ1-4
TGTGCCAGCAGCCAAGCAGGGGGTGAAAAACTGTTTTTT
CASSQAGGEKLFF
>.|15|TRBV6-2/TRBV6-3|.|TRBJ1-3
TGTGCCAGCAGTTACCCACGCAGCTCTGGAAACACCATATATTTT
CASSYPRSSGNTIYF
>.|13|TRBV12-3/TRBV12-4|.|TRBJ2-3
TGTGCCAGCAGTCTGGACACCACAGATACGCAGTATTTT
CASSLDTTDTQYF
>.|15|TRBV19|TRBD2|TRBJ2-3
TGTGCCAGTAGCCCTACGGGGGGGGGCACAGATACGCAGTATTTT
CASSPTGGGTDTQYF
>once|13|TRBV12-3/TRBV12-4|.|TRBJ1-2
TGTGCCAGCAGTTTATCCGGGGGATTTGGCTACACCTTC
CASSLSGGFGYTF
>.|17|TRBV15|TRBD1|TRBJ2-3
TGTGCCACCAGCAGAGTAGCCGGGACAGGGTATTCAGATACGCAGTATTTT
CATSRVAGTGYSDTQYF
>.|13|TRBV5-3|TRBD1|TRBJ2-3
TGTGCCAGAAGCTCAAGAACAGGGGGCGCGGATTATTTT
CARSSRTGGADYF
>.|14|TRBV19|.|TRBJ1-5
TGTGCCACGCTTCCTCAGGGGTGGAATCAGCCCCAGCATTTT
CATLPQGWNQPQHF
>.|14|TRBV6-6|.|TRBJ1-6
TGTGCCAGCAGTTCGTCCTTCTATAATTCACCCCTCCACTTT
CASSSSFYNSPLHF
>.|14|TRBV11-3|.|TRBJ1-1
TGTGCCAGCAGCTCAAATTCCCGCCGACATGAAGCTTTCTTT
CASSSNSRRHEAFF
>.|15|TRBV2|.|TRBJ1-6
TGTGCCAGCAGTGAACAGGCCGTTCGGAATTCACCCCTCCACTTT
CASSEQAVRNSPLHF
>.|14|TRBV5-1|.|TRBJ1-3
TGCGCCAGCAGCTTTGCAGGGGCTGGAAACACCATATATTTT
CASSFAGAGNTIYF
>.|16|TRBV9|TRBD2|TRBJ2-2
TGTGCCAGCAGCGCCCTACTAGCGGGGGGATCCGGGGAGCTGTTTTTT
CASSALLAGGSGELFF
>.|17|TRBV9|.|TRBJ1-6
TGTGCCAGCAGCGTAGGCGGGGGGCCCCGGGATAATTCACCCCTCCACTTT
CASSVGGGPRDNSPLHF
>.|15|TRBV24-1|TRBD1|TRBJ2-2
TGTGCCACCAGTGACCGTGGACAGGGTCCCGGGGAGCTGTTTTTT
CATSDRGQGPGELFF
>few|16|TRBV5-6|TRBD2|TRBJ2-3
TGTGCCAGCAGCCGGGGACTAGCGGGGTACCCAGATACGCAGTATTTT
CASSRGLAGYPDTQYF